This T cell receptor beta chain was observed in a study of tumor-infiltrating lymphocytes in localized non-small cell lung cancer. The overall study: The cohort mixed smokers and never-smokers, several histologies, and some post-neoadjuvant-chemotherapy samples. General study points: Technical variation could not be separated from intratumor heterogeneity here. Not all patients were TCR sequenced, owing to tissue quantity.

Note on this clone: Its antigen is unidentified.

Clones were read by immunoSEQ multiplex PCR, and TCRdb kept only the in-frame ones, dropping some. The profile shows some 11,000 clones, less than 75% of them singletons. The sequenced sample was uninvolved lung tissue not adjacent to the tumor. The sequence was obtained from a human donor with non-small cell lung cancer.

The CDR3 DNA is TGTGCTAGTGGTTTGGTAGGTTCGCCAGGTAGCTCCTACAATGAGCAGTTCTTC. It encodes CASGLVGSPGSSYNEQFF. The chain is built from TRBV12-5 and TRBJ2-1, with D unclear. Germline lookup yields CDR1 LGHNT and CDR2 FRNRAP. Trimming took 0 bases from V and 0 from J, leaving 15 bases between them. CDR3 size: 18 residues.